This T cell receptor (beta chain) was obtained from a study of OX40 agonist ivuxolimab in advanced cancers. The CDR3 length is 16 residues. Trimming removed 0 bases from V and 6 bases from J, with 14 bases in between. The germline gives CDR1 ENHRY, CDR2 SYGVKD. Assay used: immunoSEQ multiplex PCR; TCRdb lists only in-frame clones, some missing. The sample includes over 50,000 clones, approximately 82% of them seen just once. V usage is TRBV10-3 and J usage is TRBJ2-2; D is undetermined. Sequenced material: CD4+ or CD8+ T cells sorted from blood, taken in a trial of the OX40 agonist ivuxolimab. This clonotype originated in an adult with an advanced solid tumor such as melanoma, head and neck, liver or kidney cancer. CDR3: CAISESGPRGAGELFF. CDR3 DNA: TGTGCCATCAGTGAGTCGGGCCCCCGCGGTGCCGGGGAGCTGTTTTTT.